The 4 T cell receptor beta chains in this list originate from one sample, sequenced in a study of shared clonotypes between healthy human individuals (dated by TCRdb to about 2020). CD8 naive samples were obtained by positive selection for CCR7 among CD45RO-negative cells, yielding a CD45RA+CCR7+ population from which TemRA cells were excluded. Library method: the immunoSEQ multiplex PCR assay. Here the immuneACCESS table is served through TCRdb, limited to in-frame sequences with V and J called. Missing clones are a known gap in these copies; in checked studies unresolved V genes cover under half, and the rest lacks a known reason. The sample data list over 800,000 clones, and nearly 95% of these were observed just once. Of the sample, around 24% falls within the top ten clones. The sample comprised naive CD8+ T cells sorted from blood. The sample's cell subset or site, from its label and the paper: CD45RA+CCR7+. Receptor source: a man younger than 40 in good health.

This clone was counted once. This chain uses TRBV2 with TRBJ1-1; D not resolved. The germline V and J ends were trimmed by 7 bases and 3 bases, with 3 bases remaining between them. The CDR3 totals 10 residues. CDR1 and CDR2 (germline): SNHLY, FYNNEI. The CDR3 DNA is TGTGCCAGCATTGACACTGAAGCTTTCTTT. Its protein product is CASIDTEAFF.

The rearrangement uses TRBV6-6 and TRBJ2-5; no clear D. Germline CDR1 is MNHNY and CDR2 is SVGAGI (reference sequence). There are 14 residues in the CDR3. V gave up 7 bases and J gave up 0 bases, with 12 bases separating them. CDR3 loop: CASTPGPDQETQYF. The CDR3 coding sequence is TGTGCCAGCACTCCCGGACCGGACCAAGAGACCCAGTACTTC.

The V call is TRBV5-5, the J call TRBJ1-1, with D unclear. CDR1 SGHKS and CDR2 YYEKEE come from the germline V gene (reference sequence). The CDR3 runs 14 residues. V lost 0 bases and J lost 6, with 12 bases in between. The CDR3 DNA reads as TGTGCCAGCAGCTTGGGGGAGGGAATAGCTGAAGCTTTCTTT. Protein: CASSLGEGIAEAFF.

The chain combines TRBV4-1 with TRBJ1-1; D remains unclear. V was clipped by 3 bases and J by 8 bases, with 19 bases between them. In germline, CDR1 is MGHRA, CDR2 YSYEKL. The CDR3 loop spans 15 amino acids. The chain's CDR3 is CASSHESTAGEEAFF. The CDR3, as DNA: TGCGCCAGCAGCCACGAATCTACGGCAGGCGAAGAAGCTTTCTTT.